These 18 T cell receptor beta chains were all obtained from the same sample, sequenced in a study of cytomegalovirus exposure and HLA in healthy donors. PCR was performed using 60 Vbeta and 13 Jbeta primers. Assay: immunoSEQ multiplex PCR; the TCRdb copy retains only in-frame clones and omits some. The table lists approximately 190,000 clones, 81% of them singletons. Sequences were obtained from PBMCs. These receptors were taken from a man aged 45 to 65 in good health and CMV-seronegative.

This rearrangement joins TRBV19 to TRBJ1-2; 10 bases agree with TRBD1. This CDR3 has 16 amino acids. The V segment lost 5 bases and the J segment 3 bases; nucleotides outside the gene matches: 9. The germline CDR1 and CDR2 sequences are LNHDA and SQIVND (reference sequence). This chain's CDR3 is CASSSYGQGGDYGYTF. As DNA, the CDR3 is TGTGCCAGTAGTTCCTACGGACAGGGGGGGGACTATGGCTACACCTTC.

V usage is TRBV30 and J usage is TRBJ1-2, with 7 nucleotides matching TRBD1. This CDR3 has 14 amino acids. V was pared by 1 base and J by 6 bases, with 8 bases of the junction left unmatched. Germline CDR1 GTSNPN, CDR2 SVGIG (reference sequence). The CDR3 DNA is TGTGCCTGGAGTGGACAGGGACGAGGAGATGGCTACACCTTC. Its protein product is CAWSGQGRGDGYTF.

The chain links TRBV18 to TRBJ1-1, with 7 bases aligning to TRBD1. The trim removed 1 base at V and 8 bases at J, leaving 1 base unmatched. The CDR3 has 12 residues. CDR1 and CDR2 from the germline V gene are KGHSH and LQKENI. The DNA for the CDR3 is TGTGCCAGCTCACCACTGGGACAGGAAGCTTTCTTT. Protein sequence: CASSPLGQEAFF.

The chain couples TRBV5-1 to TRBJ1-4; D unclear. Germline V gene lookup returns CDR1 SGHRS and CDR2 YFSETQ. Trimming removed 5 bases at V and 2 bases at J, with 13 bases between. CDR3 length: 15 residues. CDR3 loop: CASRGGSATNEKLFF. CDR3 sequence (DNA): TGCGCCAGCAGGGGAGGGAGTGCGACTAATGAAAAACTGTTTTTT. The full variable domain, its missing parts supplied by reference TRBV5-1 and TRBJ1-4, is KAGVTQTPRYLIKTRGQQVTLSCSPISGHRSVSWYQQTPGQGLQFLFEYFSETQRNKGNFPGRFSGRQFSNSRSEMNVSTLELGDSALYLCASRGGSATNEKLFFGSGTQLSVL.

This chain links TRBV7-3 with TRBJ2-6, with TRBD1 as a possible D gene (6 bases). Trimming stripped 5 bases from V and 2 bases from J, with 16 bases between. The germline CDR1 and CDR2 sequences are SGHTA and FQGTGA. The CDR3 loop spans 17 amino acids. CDR3 in amino acids: CASSRRGPDPGANVLTF. CDR3 in DNA: TGTGCCAGCAGCCGCAGGGGTCCCGACCCTGGGGCCAACGTCCTGACTTTC.

The J gene is TRBJ2-3, the V gene TRBV5-1, with TRBD1 as a possible D gene (6 bases). V was trimmed by 6 bases and J by 5 bases, leaving 16 bases between them. The CDR3 runs 14 residues. CDR1 and CDR2 from the germline V gene are SGHRS and YFSETQ. The CDR3 loop is CASNPGVLVDTQYF. The CDR3 nucleotides are TGCGCCAGCAACCCAGGGGTATTAGTAGATACGCAGTATTTT.

The rearrangement joins TRBV5-1 to TRBJ2-5, with D hard to call. CDR3 length: 11 amino acids. Trimming shortened V by 4 bases and J by 3 bases, and 4 bases separated the two germline ends. Germline V gene sequence: CDR1 SGHRS, CDR2 YFSETQ. Here the CDR3 reads CASSIEETQYF. DNA for the CDR3: TGCGCCAGCAGCATCGAAGAGACCCAGTACTTC.

The V call is TRBV4-1, the J call TRBJ1-2, with D perhaps matching TRBD1 (5 bases). CDR1 MGHRA and CDR2 YSYEKL come from the germline V gene. The CDR3 length is 17 residues. Trimming left V 1 base short and J 1 base short, with 16 bases between. CDR3 protein: CASSQVVGGGGNYGYTF. DNA of the CDR3: TGCGCCAGCAGCCAAGTGGTTGGCGGGGGAGGTAACTATGGCTACACCTTC.

J is TRBJ1-2 and V is TRBV9, with D hard to call. Germline lookup yields CDR1 SGDLS and CDR2 YYNGEE. The V end lost 2 bases, the J end lost 3 bases, and 8 bases lay between the germline ends. The CDR3 has 13 residues. The CDR3 sequence is CASSVGTDYGYTF. CDR3 nucleotides: TGTGCCAGCAGCGTCGGCACAGACTATGGCTACACCTTC.

This clone has just one count. The chain combines TRBV14 with TRBJ1-2, with a tentative D call TRBD1 (5 bases). Trimming took 6 bases from V and 3 from J, leaving 8 bases between them. Germline CDR1 and CDR2: SGHDN and FVKESK. The CDR3 runs to 12 residues. CDR3 bases: TGTGCCAGCAGTCTGACAGACTATGGCTACACCTTC. Translation gives CASSLTDYGYTF.

J is TRBJ2-3 and V is TRBV14; 13 bases agree with TRBD2. Germline V lookup: CDR1 SGHDN, CDR2 FVKESK. Losses at the gene ends were 6 bases for V and 11 bases for J; bases not matched to a gene: 14. The CDR3 loop spans 16 amino acids. This chain's CDR3 is CASRRSGTSGVGVQYF. Here the CDR3 DNA reads TGTGCCAGCAGGCGATCCGGGACTAGCGGGGTCGGGGTGCAGTATTTT. Looking up the rest from reference TRBV14 and TRBJ2-3 gives the full variable domain: EAGVTQFPSHSVIEKGQTVTLRCDPISGHDNLYWYRRVMGKEIKFLLHFVKESKQDESGMPNNRFLAERTGGTYSTLKVQPAELEDSGVYFCASRRSGTSGVGVQYFGPGTRLTVL.

The rearrangement links TRBV5-6 to TRBJ2-7; the D gene is possibly TRBD2 (6 bases). The CDR3 has 13 residues. CDR1 and CDR2 from the germline V gene are SGHDT and YYEEEE. V was shortened by 4 bases and J by 1 base, with 9 bases between the two germline ends. The chain's CDR3 is CASSEGLSYEQYF. The CDR3 DNA reads as TGTGCCAGCAGCGAAGGACTATCCTACGAGCAGTACTTC.

In DNA, the CDR3 is TGTGCCAGCAGGAAGGACAGAGTTGAAGCTTTCTTT. Amino acids: CASRKDRVEAFF. The chain combines TRBV6-5 with TRBJ1-1; the D gene is possibly TRBD1 (6 bases). Deletions cut 6 bases from V and 7 bases from J, with 12 bases between. Germline values: CDR1 MNHEY, CDR2 SVGAGI. The CDR3 contains 12 residues.

This chain links TRBV25-1 with TRBJ2-3; 9 bases are shared with TRBD2. The V segment lost 5 bases and the J segment 4 bases; nucleotides outside the gene matches: 4. Germline CDR1 reads MGHDK; CDR2 reads SYGVNS. The CDR3 runs 14 residues. In DNA, the CDR3 is TGTGCCAGCAGTAACCCTAGCGGGGCAGATACGCAGTATTTT. Translating it yields CASSNPSGADTQYF. The full variable domain, with the rest looked up from reference TRBV25-1 and TRBJ2-3, is EADIYQTPRYLVIGTGKKITLECSQTMGHDKMYWYQQDPGMELHLIHYSYGVNSTEKGDLSSESTVSRIRTEHFPLTLESARPSHTSQYLCASSNPSGADTQYFGPGTRLTVL.

Remarks on this clone: Germline is not matched at one junction end, which may reflect a read error. The sample holds other DNA sequences that translate to the same CDR3. The genes are TRBV19 and TRBJ1-5; 8 nucleotides match TRBD1. Germline loops: CDR1 LNHDA, CDR2 SQIVND (reference sequence). This CDR3 has 16 amino acids. The CDR3 loop reads CASSKQGGYSNQPQHF. The CDR3 nucleotides read TGTGCCAGCAGTAAACAGGGGGGGTATAGCAATCAGCCCCAGCATTTT.

The V call is TRBV11-2, the J call TRBJ2-5; maybe TRBD2 (6 bases). V lost 0 bases to trimming and J lost 12 bases, with 14 bases between them. The CDR3 has 13 residues. The germline V gene has CDR1 SGHAT and CDR2 FQNNGV. The DNA for the CDR3 is TGTGCCAGCAGCTTAGAAGGGACTGTGGCGGAGTACTTC. This sequence encodes CASSLEGTVAEYF.

This chain uses TRBV29-1 with TRBJ2-5; perhaps TRBD2 as D (6 bases). The CDR3 has 13 amino acids. The ends were cut back, 4 bases at V and 5 bases at J, with 14 bases in the middle. Looked up from germline, CDR1 is SQVTM and CDR2 is ANQGSEA. CDR3 DNA sequence: TGCAGCGTTGGAGGAGGGAACTCCGAGACCCAGTACTTC. This codes for CSVGGGNSETQYF.

The rearrangement uses TRBV2 and TRBJ2-7, with a possible D match to TRBD2 (6 bases). CDR1 SNHLY and CDR2 FYNNEI come from the germline V gene. The V end lost 7 bases, the J end lost 2 bases, and 15 bases lay between the germline ends. This CDR3 has 14 amino acids. This CDR3 reads CASTSGRETYEQYF. The CDR3, as DNA: TGTGCCAGCACCTCGGGGCGGGAAACCTACGAGCAGTACTTC.